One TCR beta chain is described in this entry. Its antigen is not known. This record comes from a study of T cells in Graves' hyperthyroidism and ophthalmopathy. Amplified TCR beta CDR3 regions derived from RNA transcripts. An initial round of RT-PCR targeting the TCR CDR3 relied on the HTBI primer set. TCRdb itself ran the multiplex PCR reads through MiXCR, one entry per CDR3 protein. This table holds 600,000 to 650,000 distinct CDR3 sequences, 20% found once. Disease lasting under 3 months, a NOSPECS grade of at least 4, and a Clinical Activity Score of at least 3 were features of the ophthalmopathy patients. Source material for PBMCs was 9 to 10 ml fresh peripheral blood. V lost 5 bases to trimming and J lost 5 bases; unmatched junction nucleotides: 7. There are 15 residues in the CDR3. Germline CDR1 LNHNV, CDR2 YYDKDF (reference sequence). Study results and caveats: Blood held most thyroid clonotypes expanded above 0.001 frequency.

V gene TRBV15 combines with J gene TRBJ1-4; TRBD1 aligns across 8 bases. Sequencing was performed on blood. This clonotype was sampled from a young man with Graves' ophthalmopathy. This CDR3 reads CATSARTGTNEKLFF. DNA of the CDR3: TGTGCCACCAGCGCCCGGACAGGGACCAATGAAAAACTGTTTTTT.